Listed here is a single T cell receptor (beta chain). The sample originates from a study of shared clonotypes between healthy human individuals. Germline CDR1 reads MNHEY; CDR2 reads SVGAGI. The junction had 7 bases not matched to a gene; V was cut back by 3 bases and J by 4 bases. The CDR3 totals 15 residues. Measured with immunoSEQ multiplex PCR; TCRdb has only the in-frame clones, and not every one. The data hold around 2.1 million clones, with approximately 94% observed a single time. Adults of Caucasian background living in Nashville, Tennessee made up all donors. This receptor was identified in a man between 18 and 35 years old in good health. The gene calls are TRBV6-5 and TRBJ2-5; 8 bases are a match to TRBD2. Material: naive CD4+ T cells sorted from blood. Subset specified: CD45RA+ positively selected. CDR3 in DNA: TGTGCCAGCAGTTATAGCGGCCTAGCGGGAGAGACCCAGTACTTC. The encoded protein is CASSYSGLAGETQYF.